A single sample gave rise to the 2 T cell receptor beta chains below, sequenced in a study of T cells in Graves' hyperthyroidism and ophthalmopathy. RNA transcripts served as the template for amplifying TCR beta CDR3 regions. In the first-round RT-PCR of the TCR CDR3, the HTBI primer set was used. TCRdb independently ran MiXCR on the multiplex PCR reads; one entry per CDR3 protein. The data show under 750,000 distinct CDR3 sequences, 18% seen once. Material for sequencing was blood. These TCRs come from a woman between 45 and 60 years old with Graves' hyperthyroidism that later progressed to Graves' ophthalmopathy.

Note on this clonotype: At one end, the junction sequence differs from germline, possibly due to a read error. The chain uses TRBV7-2 and TRBJ2-4; 8 bases fit TRBD1. Germline CDR1 is SGHTA and CDR2 is FQGNSA. This CDR3 region has 18 residues. CDR3 residues: CASSRPRDRTLAKNIRYF. The CDR3 DNA reads as TGTGCCAGCAGCCGCCCGAGGGACAGGACCCTAGCCAAAAACATTCGGTACTTC. Complete variable domain (other parts from reference TRBV7-2 and TRBJ2-4): GAGVSQSPSNKVTEKGKDVELRCDPISGHTALYWYRQSLGQGLEFLIYFQGNSAPDKSGLPSDRFSAERTGGSVSTLTIQRTQQEDSAVYLCASSRPRDRTLAKNIRYFGAGTRLSVL.

This clonotype has only a few counts. This rearrangement joins TRBV27 to TRBJ1-5; 9 nucleotides match TRBD1. The V gene's germline CDR1 is MNHEY and CDR2 SMNVEV (reference sequence). CDR3 length equals 15 residues. The trim removed 4 bases at V and 5 bases at J, leaving 6 bases unmatched. The CDR3: CASSSGTGYHQPQHF. The CDR3 region has the DNA TGTGCCAGCAGTTCTGGGACAGGGTACCATCAGCCCCAGCATTTT.